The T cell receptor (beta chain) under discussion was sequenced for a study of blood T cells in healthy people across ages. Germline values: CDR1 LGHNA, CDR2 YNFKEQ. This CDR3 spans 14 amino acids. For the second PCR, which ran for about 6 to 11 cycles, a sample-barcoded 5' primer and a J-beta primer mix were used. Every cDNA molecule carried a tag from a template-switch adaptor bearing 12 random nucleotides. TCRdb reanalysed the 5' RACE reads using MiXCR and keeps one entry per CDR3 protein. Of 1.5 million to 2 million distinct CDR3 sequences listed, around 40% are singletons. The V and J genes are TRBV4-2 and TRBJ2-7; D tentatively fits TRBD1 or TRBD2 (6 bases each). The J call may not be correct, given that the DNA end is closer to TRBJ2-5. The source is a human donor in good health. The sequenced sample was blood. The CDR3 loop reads CASSYKGGGETQYF. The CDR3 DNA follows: TGTGCCAGCAGCTATAAGGGGGGCGGGGAGACCCAGTACTTC.